What follows describes a single T cell receptor beta chain. Looked up from germline, CDR1 is WSHSY and CDR2 is SAAADI. Trimming cost V 5 bases and J 6 bases, with 17 bases left between them. The CDR3 totals 14 residues. This sample was taken from a study of cytomegalovirus exposure and HLA in healthy donors. Study background: The platform used for the approximately 120 validation repertoires matched that of the approximately 710 first-cohort repertoires, a later analysis reported.

The method was immunoSEQ multiplex PCR; TCRdb's version includes in-frame clones alone and lacks a portion of them. The top ten hold around 1.3% of the sample, which has about 130,000 clones, approximately 94% seen once. The material sequenced was PBMCs. The receptor comes from a woman younger than 30 in good health and CMV-seronegative. V usage is TRBV10-2 and J usage is TRBJ2-7, with a tentative D call TRBD2 (6 bases). This CDR3 reads CASSSGGTSREQYF. CDR3 nucleotide sequence: TGCGCCAGCAGTAGTGGGGGGACCTCGCGCGAGCAGTACTTC.